What follows are 32 T cell receptor beta chains derived from one specimen sequenced in a study of graft-versus-host responses after intestinal transplantation. Using immunoSEQ multiplex PCR, the repertoire was profiled, and TCRdb retains in-frame clones only, with some absent. The sample lists some 100,000 clones; 92% were seen once. No antigen is known for these receptors. The sample here was unstimulated CD8+ T cells sorted from spleen or lymph node cells, taken before transplant. The receptors shown here come from a human donor who was the organ donor for an intestinal transplant.

The sample holds one count of this clone. V is TRBV9 and J is TRBJ2-2; perhaps TRBD2 as D (6 bases). The CDR3 length is 13 residues. Trimming took off 6 bases at V and 7 bases at J, with 13 bases between the two ends. Looked up from germline, CDR1 is SGDLS and CDR2 is YYNGEE. CDR3 nucleotides: TGTGCCAGCAAGAAGGGCGGGATCGGGGAGCTGTTTTTT. The encoded protein is CASKKGGIGELFF.

This clone has a handful of counts. The chain couples TRBV28 to TRBJ1-3, with 9 nucleotides matching TRBD1. The CDR3 has 14 residues. Germline lookup yields CDR1 MDHEN and CDR2 SYDVKM. After removal of 5 bases from V and 4 bases from J, the junction contained 3 bases not matched to a gene. For the CDR3, the DNA is TGTGCCAGCAGTGTCGGGACAGGGGGAAACACCATATATTTT. It yields the protein CASSVGTGGNTIYF.

The V gene is TRBV4-2, the J gene TRBJ2-7, with TRBD2 matching over 9 bases. From germline, CDR1 is LGHNA and CDR2 YNFKEQ. This CDR3 is built from 15 residues. The trim removed 1 base at V and 6 bases at J, leaving 7 bases unmatched. As DNA, the CDR3 is TGTGCCAGCAGCCAAGTTCAAGCGGGGGGAGGCGAGCAGTACTTC. Translating it yields CASSQVQAGGGEQYF.

The chain employs TRBV6-5 and TRBJ1-2; a possible D gene is TRBD1 (5 bases). Germline CDR1 is MNHEY and CDR2 is SVGAGI. Deletions cut 0 bases from V and 0 bases from J, with 8 bases between. The CDR3 has 15 residues. The CDR3 DNA is TGTGCCAGCAGTTACTCGGAAGGGGCTAACTATGGCTACACCTTC. As protein: CASSYSEGANYGYTF.

This chain uses TRBV7-9 with TRBJ2-5; possible D gene TRBD2, 5 bases. V lost 5 bases and J 2 bases, leaving 12 bases between the germline ends. The CDR3 has 14 residues. Germline CDR1 SEHNR, CDR2 FQNEAQ (reference sequence). The CDR3 region is CASSPGLAQETQYF. As DNA, the CDR3 is TGTGCCAGCAGCCCGGGGTTAGCACAAGAGACCCAGTACTTC.

This CDR3 reads CAWSPGDVYEQYF. Written as DNA, the CDR3 is TGTGCCTGGAGCCCGGGAGATGTCTACGAGCAGTACTTC. The gene calls are TRBV30 and TRBJ2-7; D perhaps matches TRBD2 (6 bases). CDR3 length: 13 residues. V was clipped by 3 bases and J by 3 bases, with 12 bases between them. Germline-derived CDR1 and CDR2 are GTSNPN and SVGIG (reference sequence). Based on the CDR3 plus reference TRBV30 and TRBJ2-7, the full variable domain is SQTIHQWPATLVQPVGSPLSLECTVEGTSNPNLYWYRQAAGRGLQLLFYSVGIGQISSEVPQNLSASRPQDRQFILSSKKLLLSDSGFYLCAWSPGDVYEQYFGPGTRLTVT.

This clone was seen only once. Compared with germline, one end of the junction differs, possibly owing to a read error. Other DNA variants within this sample encode the same CDR3. The chain is built from TRBV7-9 and TRBJ2-7; no definite D call. Per germline, CDR1 SEHNR and CDR2 FQNEAQ (reference sequence). This CDR3 is 13 amino acids long. DNA for the CDR3: TGTGCCAGCAGAACAGCCCACTCCTATGAGCAGTACTTC. Translation gives CASRTAHSYEQYF.

The chain combines TRBV27 with TRBJ2-1; TRBD2 agrees at 8 bases. This CDR3 has 14 amino acids. Trimming removed 6 bases from V and 5 bases from J; junction bases left unmatched: 6. Germline CDR1 MNHEY, CDR2 SMNVEV (reference sequence). The CDR3 nucleotides read TGTGCCAGCAGACCACCGGGGGGGGACAATGAGCAGTTCTTC. It encodes CASRPPGGDNEQFF.

This chain connects TRBV2 to TRBJ1-2; D possibly corresponds to TRBD1 (6 bases). CDR1 SNHLY and CDR2 FYNNEI come from the germline V gene. The CDR3 runs 17 residues. Trimming stripped 2 bases from V and 5 bases from J, with 21 bases between. The CDR3 sequence is CASSESPSGVRLYGYTF. CDR3 bases: TGTGCCAGCAGTGAATCACCATCAGGGGTGAGGCTATATGGCTACACCTTC. Looking up the rest from reference TRBV2 and TRBJ1-2 gives the full variable domain: EPEVTQTPSHQVTQMGQEVILRCVPISNHLYFYWYRQILGQKVEFLVSFYNNEISEKSEIFDDQFSVERPDGSNFTLKIRSTKLEDSAMYFCASSESPSGVRLYGYTFGSGTRLTVV.

This clone appeared a single time. The genes are TRBV5-5 and TRBJ2-7, with 12 bases that match TRBD1. The CDR3 totals 17 residues. Trimming cost V 0 bases and J 7 bases; bases outside gene matches: 11. Per the germline V gene, CDR1 is SGHKS and CDR2 is YYEKEE (reference sequence). The CDR3 here is CASSLGPSGQGAWEQYF. The CDR3 DNA reads TGTGCCAGCAGCTTGGGCCCCTCGGGACAGGGGGCTTGGGAGCAGTACTTC.

The genes are TRBV5-5 and TRBJ2-5; maybe TRBD1 (5 bases). Germline V gives CDR1 SGHKS, CDR2 YYEKEE (reference sequence). V lost 4 bases and J 5 bases, leaving 9 bases between the germline ends. CDR3 size: 12 residues. The CDR3 bases are TGTGCCAGCAGCCCTTGGGGCGAGACCCAGTACTTC. Translation: CASSPWGETQYF. Based on the CDR3 plus reference TRBV5-5 and TRBJ2-5, the full variable domain is DAGVTQSPTHLIKTRGQQVTLRCSPISGHKSVSWYQQVLGQGPQFIFQYYEKEERGRGNFPDRFSARQFPNYSSELNVNALLLGDSALYLCASSPWGETQYFGPGTRLLVL.

The chain has TRBV18 and TRBJ2-4, with TRBD2 as a possible D gene (5 bases). Deletions cut 4 bases from V and 0 bases from J, with 22 bases between. Germline CDR1 is KGHSH and CDR2 is LQKENI. This CDR3 has 19 amino acids. CDR3 loop: CASSRPGPEESLAKNIQYF. The CDR3 nucleotides are TGTGCCAGCTCACGACCCGGGCCGGAGGAGTCACTAGCCAAAAACATTCAGTACTTC.

CDR3 DNA sequence: TGTGCCAGCAGTTTAAGTCTGGGGCAACCCGAGACCCAGTACTTC. It encodes CASSLSLGQPETQYF. The genes are TRBV27 and TRBJ2-5, with D maybe TRBD1 (5 bases). Germline CDR1 is MNHEY and CDR2 is SMNVEV (reference sequence). The CDR3 has 15 residues. Trimming left V 2 bases short and J 5 bases short, with 15 bases between.

The genes are TRBV29-1 and TRBJ2-7; TRBD2 aligns across 15 bases. V was pared by 5 bases and J by 5 bases, with 7 bases of the junction left unmatched. This CDR3 region has 15 residues. Germline CDR1 is SQVTM and CDR2 is ANQGSEA. The CDR3 DNA reads as TGCAGCGTTAAAGGACTAGCGGGGGGGTCCGACGAGCAGTACTTC. It is translated as CSVKGLAGGSDEQYF.

The chain recombines TRBV29-1 with TRBJ1-1; possible D gene TRBD1, 5 bases. The germline V and J ends were trimmed by 4 bases and 4 bases, with 10 bases remaining between them. In germline, CDR1 is SQVTM, CDR2 ANQGSEA. This CDR3 contains 12 residues. The CDR3 sequence is CSVAGQGTEAFF. The CDR3 bases are TGCAGCGTTGCGGGTCAGGGCACTGAAGCTTTCTTT.

The J gene is TRBJ2-5, the V gene TRBV7-6, with 7 bases matching TRBD1. CDR3 length equals 14 residues. The V gene's germline CDR1 is SGHVS and CDR2 FNYEAQ. J lost 3 bases, V lost 2 bases, and 3 bases had no gene match. The DNA for the CDR3 is TGTGCCAGCAGCTTACCTGGGACAGAAGAGACCCAGTACTTC. Protein: CASSLPGTEETQYF.

The chain employs TRBV28 and TRBJ1-1, with D maybe TRBD1 (6 bases). This CDR3 region has 14 residues. V was pared by 4 bases and J by 11 bases, with 20 bases between. Germline lookup yields CDR1 MDHEN and CDR2 SYDVKM. CDR3 loop: CASSWSGAVWEAFF. CDR3 nucleotide sequence: TGTGCCAGCAGTTGGTCAGGGGCGGTGTGGGAGGCTTTCTTT.

This clone was observed a few times. This CDR3 reads CASLTSYEQYF. The CDR3 DNA reads as TGTGCCAGCCTCACTAGCTACGAGCAGTACTTC. The rearrangement joins TRBV2 to TRBJ2-7; D possibly corresponds to TRBD2 (5 bases). The CDR3 extends over 11 amino acids. V dropped 8 bases and J dropped 3 bases, with 8 bases sitting between them. Germline V CDR1 and CDR2: SNHLY, FYNNEI.

V and J are TRBV11-2 and TRBJ2-1; D is perhaps TRBD2 (6 bases). The germline CDR1 and CDR2 sequences are SGHAT and FQNNGV. V was clipped by 1 base and J by 12 bases, with 16 bases between them. The length of the CDR3 is 14 residues. CDR3 protein: CASSLALAAGLQFF. The DNA for the CDR3 is TGTGCCAGCAGCTTAGCTTTAGCGGCTGGGTTGCAGTTCTTC.

This chain connects TRBV28 to TRBJ1-5; D gene uncertain. The CDR3 loop spans 14 amino acids. Deletions cut 4 bases from V and 2 bases from J, with 9 bases between. The germline CDR1 and CDR2 sequences are MDHEN and SYDVKM. The CDR3 sequence is CASSSFFGNQPQHF. The DNA for the CDR3 is TGTGCCAGCAGTTCCTTCTTTGGCAATCAGCCCCAGCATTTT.

V gene TRBV5-1 combines with J gene TRBJ2-7, with 8 nucleotides matching TRBD1. Germline-derived CDR1 and CDR2 are SGHRS and YFSETQ. This CDR3 has 14 residues. V shed 4 bases, J shed 0 bases, and the junction held 3 bases outside the gene matches. The CDR3 sequence is CASSKGTGSYEQYF. The CDR3 DNA follows: TGCGCCAGCAGCAAGGGGACAGGCTCCTACGAGCAGTACTTC.

The J gene is TRBJ2-7, the V gene TRBV27; no reliable D call. Trimming removed 2 bases from V and 9 bases from J, with 23 bases in between. The length of the CDR3 is 16 residues. Per the germline V gene, CDR1 is MNHEY and CDR2 is SMNVEV (reference sequence). The CDR3 loop reads CASSLTSLTTYGGQYF. As DNA, the CDR3 is TGTGCCAGCAGTTTAACTTCATTGACGACTTACGGCGGGCAGTACTTC.

The rearrangement links TRBV19 to TRBJ2-7, with D maybe TRBD1 (6 bases). Germline lookup yields CDR1 LNHDA and CDR2 SQIVND (reference sequence). This CDR3 has 17 amino acids. The V gene lost 5 bases and the J gene lost 3 bases, with 23 bases spanning the gap. CDR3 region: CASSPLLGRGDLYEQYF. CDR3 sequence (DNA): TGTGCCAGTAGTCCCCTGTTAGGCAGGGGAGACCTCTACGAGCAGTACTTC.

The V gene is TRBV7-3, the J gene TRBJ2-5; 7 nucleotides line up with TRBD2. Germline V gene lookup returns CDR1 SGHTA and CDR2 FQGTGA. This CDR3 contains 13 residues. Unmatched junction bases numbered 3, after V lost 5 bases and J lost 3 bases. The CDR3 region has the DNA TGTGCCAGCAGCCACGGGGGGAAAGAGACCCAGTACTTC. As protein: CASSHGGKETQYF.

The chain recombines TRBV9 with TRBJ1-2, with 7 bases identical to TRBD1. With V trimmed by 3 bases and J by 3 bases, 8 bases remained unmatched. This CDR3 contains 15 residues. In germline, CDR1 is SGDLS, CDR2 YYNGEE. The chain's CDR3 is CASSDKTGSDYGYTF. CDR3 in DNA: TGTGCCAGCAGCGATAAGACAGGGAGTGACTATGGCTACACCTTC.

This rearrangement joins TRBV4-1 to TRBJ2-5; the match to TRBD2 covers 10 bases. Germline V gives CDR1 MGHRA, CDR2 YSYEKL. The CDR3 sequence is 15 residues long. V shed 3 bases and J 5 bases; nucleotides not matched to a gene: 6. CDR3 sequence reads: CASSQASGSWETQYF. CDR3 coding DNA: TGCGCCAGCAGCCAGGCTAGCGGGAGTTGGGAGACCCAGTACTTC.

The J gene is TRBJ1-5, the V gene TRBV5-3; the match to TRBD1 covers 7 bases. TRBV5-3 is an ORF, and what it does is uncertain. With 4 bases clipped from V and 0 bases from J, the junction kept 4 bases outside the gene matches. CDR3 length: 15 amino acids. The CDR3 sequence is CARSRGQNSNQPQHF. In DNA, the CDR3 is TGTGCCAGAAGCCGGGGACAGAATAGCAATCAGCCCCAGCATTTT.

The CDR3 here is CASSSSLQGYTF. In DNA form, the CDR3 reads TGTGCCAGCAGCTCGAGCCTTCAAGGCTACACCTTC. The chain is built from TRBV7-9 and TRBJ1-2; D is undetermined. Germline CDR1 reads SEHNR; CDR2 reads FQNEAQ (reference sequence). This CDR3 is built from 12 residues. V was trimmed by 4 bases and J by 8 bases, leaving 11 bases between them.

V gene TRBV5-4 combines with J gene TRBJ2-2; TRBD1 matches at 7 bases. CDR3 length: 15 amino acids. V was pared by 4 bases and J by 3 bases, with 6 bases of the junction left unmatched. The germline V gene has CDR1 SGHNT and CDR2 YYREEE (reference sequence). This CDR3 is CASSTRTGDTGELFF. The CDR3 nucleotides read TGTGCCAGCAGCACCAGGACAGGAGACACCGGGGAGCTGTTTTTT.

V is TRBV2 and J is TRBJ2-3, with D possibly being TRBD1 (6 bases). The V and J ends lost 11 bases and 4 bases respectively, with 19 bases between them. Germline values: CDR1 SNHLY, CDR2 FYNNEI. This CDR3 spans 14 amino acids. CDR3 sequence reads: CAADGQSVSDTQYF. In DNA form, the CDR3 reads TGTGCCGCGGACGGACAGTCGGTATCAGATACGCAGTATTTT.

The chain is built from TRBV25-1 and TRBJ2-5; 8 bases align to TRBD1. The length of the CDR3 is 14 residues. CDR1 is MGHDK, CDR2 SYGVNS, per germline. With V trimmed by 6 bases and J by 5 bases, 8 bases remained unmatched. The CDR3 loop reads CASRADRGPETQYF. CDR3 sequence (DNA): TGTGCCAGCAGGGCTGACAGGGGTCCCGAGACCCAGTACTTC. The full variable domain, rest sourced from reference TRBV25-1 and TRBJ2-5, is EADIYQTPRYLVIGTGKKITLECSQTMGHDKMYWYQQDPGMELHLIHYSYGVNSTEKGDLSSESTVSRIRTEHFPLTLESARPSHTSQYLCASRADRGPETQYFGPGTRLLVL.

The CDR3 DNA is TGCAGCGTTCGACGGACAGGGAACTATGGCTACACCTTC. As protein: CSVRRTGNYGYTF. The rearrangement joins TRBV29-1 to TRBJ1-2; 8 nucleotides line up with TRBD1. CDR1 is SQVTM and CDR2 is ANQGSEA in the germline V gene. The CDR3 loop spans 13 amino acids. V lost 5 bases, J lost 2 bases, and 4 bases stayed unmatched. The variable domain in full, completed from reference TRBV29-1 and TRBJ1-2, reads SAVISQKPSRDICQRGTSLTIQCQVDSQVTMMFWYRQQPGQSLTLIATANQGSEATYESGFVIDKFPISRPNLTFSTLTVSNMSPEDSSIYLCSVRRTGNYGYTFGSGTRLTVV.